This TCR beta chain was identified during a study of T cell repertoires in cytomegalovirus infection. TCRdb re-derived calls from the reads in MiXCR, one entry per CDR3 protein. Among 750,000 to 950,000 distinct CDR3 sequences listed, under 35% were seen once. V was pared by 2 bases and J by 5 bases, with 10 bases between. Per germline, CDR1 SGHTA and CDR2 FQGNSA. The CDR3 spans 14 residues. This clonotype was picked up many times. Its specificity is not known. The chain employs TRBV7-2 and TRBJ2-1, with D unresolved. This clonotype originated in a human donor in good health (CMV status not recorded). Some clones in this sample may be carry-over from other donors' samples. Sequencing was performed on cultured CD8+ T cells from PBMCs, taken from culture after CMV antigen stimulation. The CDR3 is CASSLLTDNNEQFF. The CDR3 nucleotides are TGTGCCAGCAGCTTATTAACAGACAACAATGAGCAGTTCTTC.